Following are 16 T cell receptor beta chains from one sample sequenced in a study of CD8 T cells in ankylosing spondylitis. TCRdb independently ran MiXCR on the 5' RACE reads; one entry per CDR3 protein. The data contain about 88,000 distinct CDR3 sequences, roughly 27% of them singletons. The sample consisted of blood, either unsorted or a sorted T cell fraction (not recorded which). The origin of the receptors is a male donor with ankylosing spondylitis or in good health (not recorded which).

This clonotype occurred a few times. The rearrangement links TRBV7-8 to TRBJ2-5, with D unresolved. Per the germline V gene, CDR1 is SGHVS and CDR2 is FQNEAQ. V lost 3 bases and J 1 base, leaving 6 bases between the germline ends. The CDR3 length is 13 residues. DNA for the CDR3: TGTGCCAGCAGCTTGGGGTCCCAAGAGACCCAGTACTTC. Protein product: CASSLGSQETQYF.

This clonotype was recorded a few times. The chain carries TRBV27 and TRBJ2-5; D is unclear. Trimming stripped 3 bases from V and 4 bases from J, with 24 bases between. Germline V CDR1 and CDR2: MNHEY, SMNVEV (reference sequence). The CDR3 has 18 residues. In DNA, the CDR3 is TGTGCCAGCAGTTTCGTAGGATTCAGAGGTGGGGTTTTAGAGACCCAGTACTTC. It yields the protein CASSFVGFRGGVLETQYF.

This clonotype was counted a few times. The chain uses TRBV5-5 and TRBJ2-4; no clear D gene. V lost 4 bases to trimming and J lost 6 bases, with 20 bases between them. This CDR3 is 16 amino acids long. Germline CDR1 reads SGHKS; CDR2 reads YYEKEE (reference sequence). CDR3 amino acids: CASSGRLSSGVNIQYF. The CDR3 bases are TGTGCCAGCAGCGGCAGGCTTAGCTCGGGCGTAAACATTCAGTACTTC.

This clonotype has more than one count but fewer than ten. CDR3 coding DNA: TGCGCCAGCAGCTTGGTTAATTCCCGGGACAGGGGCCTCTCTGGAAACACCATATATTTT. Protein sequence: CASSLVNSRDRGLSGNTIYF. The rearrangement links TRBV5-1 to TRBJ1-3; 10 bases agree with TRBD1. After removal of 0 bases from V and 0 bases from J, the junction contained 12 bases not matched to a gene. The CDR3 contains 20 residues. Germline V CDR1 and CDR2: SGHRS, YFSETQ.

CDR3 sequence reads: CASSQFWDLTNEQFF. The CDR3 region has the DNA TGTGCCAGCAGCCAATTTTGGGACTTAACCAATGAGCAGTTCTTC. This chain joins TRBV16 and TRBJ2-1, with a possible D match to TRBD2 (6 bases). In germline, CDR1 is KGHSY, CDR2 FQNENV. Trimming shortened V by 1 base and J by 6 bases, and 13 bases separated the two germline ends. The CDR3 runs to 15 residues.

This clonotype was seen a few times. This chain uses TRBV12-3 or TRBV12-4 with TRBJ2-1; TRBD1 aligns across 7 bases. The CDR3 is 15 residues long. V trimming: 3 bases; J trimming: 5 bases; junction bases outside the gene matches: 7. This chain's CDR3 is CASSFPGTDNNEQFF. As DNA, the CDR3 is TGTGCCAGCAGTTTCCCCGGGACAGATAACAATGAGCAGTTCTTC.

V and J are TRBV7-2 and TRBJ2-7; tentatively, D is TRBD1 (6 bases). CDR1 and CDR2 from the germline V gene are SGHTA and FQGNSA. V shed 4 bases and J shed 4 bases, with 14 bases lying between them. CDR3 length: 14 amino acids. In DNA form, the CDR3 reads TGTGCCAGCAGCTCCAACAGGGCCGCGTACGAGCAGTACTTC. It is translated as CASSSNRAAYEQYF.

The genes are TRBV5-1 and TRBJ2-7; no definite D call. The germline V gene encodes CDR1 SGHRS and CDR2 YFSETQ. This CDR3 comprises 14 residues. Trimming pared 0 bases from V and 0 bases from J, leaving 7 bases between. This CDR3 reads CASSLGVASYEQYV. For the CDR3, the DNA is TGCGCCAGCAGCTTGGGGGTGGCCTCCTACGAGCAGTACGTC.

In this sample, this clonotype turned up a few times. V is TRBV5-1 and J is TRBJ2-7; D assignment may be TRBD1 or TRBD2 (5 bases each). The V and J ends lost 0 bases and 0 bases respectively, with 10 bases between them. Germline-derived CDR1 and CDR2 are SGHRS and YFSETQ. The CDR3 contains 15 residues. This CDR3 is CASSLGDVASYEQYV. The CDR3 DNA reads TGCGCCAGCAGCTTGGGGGACGTAGCCTCCTACGAGCAGTACGTC.

This sequence joins TRBV7-6 and TRBJ1-2; 7 bases are shared with TRBD1. Per the germline V gene, CDR1 is SGHVS and CDR2 is FNYEAQ. CDR3 length: 14 amino acids. V shed 5 bases, J shed 4 bases, and the junction held 7 bases outside the gene matches. CDR3 loop: CASSPETGSYGYTF. In DNA, the CDR3 is TGTGCCAGCAGCCCAGAGACAGGGTCCTATGGCTACACCTTC.

V and J are TRBV4-1 and TRBJ2-3; 8 positions match TRBD2. The CDR3 spans 15 residues. The trim removed 6 bases at V and 6 bases at J, leaving 11 bases unmatched. Per germline, CDR1 MGHRA and CDR2 YSYEKL. In DNA, the CDR3 is TGCGCCAGCAGAGCACCGGGACTAGTCCCCGATACGCAGTATTTT. Translation: CASRAPGLVPDTQYF.

The chain links TRBV7-1 to TRBJ2-7; TRBD2 aligns across 16 bases. TRBV7-1 is an open reading frame, and its role is uncertain. The CDR3 has 19 amino acids. As DNA, the CDR3 is TGTACCAGCAGCCAACCGGGACTAGCGGGGGGGCACAGCTCCTACGAGCAGTACGTC. This translates into CTSSQPGLAGGHSSYEQYV.

The chain couples TRBV12-3 or TRBV12-4 to TRBJ1-2; D perhaps matches TRBD1 (5 bases). Trimming shortened V by 3 bases and J by 4 bases, and 9 bases separated the two germline ends. The CDR3 runs to 13 residues. CDR3 region: CASSFDSFYGYTF. The CDR3 DNA reads as TGTGCCAGCAGTTTCGACAGCTTCTATGGCTACACCTTC.

This clonotype was seen at least ten times. The chain joins TRBV20-1 to TRBJ2-7, with 8 bases fitting TRBD2. The ends lost 6 bases at V and 4 bases at J; junction bases unmatched: 14. The V gene's germline CDR1 is DFQATT and CDR2 SNEGSKA (reference sequence). The CDR3 spans 15 residues. The CDR3 here is CSATQATGGPYEQYF. DNA of the CDR3: TGCAGTGCCACACAAGCAACGGGAGGGCCTTACGAGCAGTACTTC.

V gene TRBV6-1 combines with J gene TRBJ2-7; 7 nucleotides align to TRBD1. Germline loops: CDR1 MNHNS, CDR2 SASEGT. After removal of 6 bases from V and 0 bases from J, the junction contained 2 bases not matched to a gene. The length of the CDR3 is 13 residues. The CDR3 is CASRGDSSYEQYV. CDR3 bases: TGTGCCAGCAGGGGGGACAGCTCCTACGAGCAGTACGTC.

V and J are TRBV18 and TRBJ1-1; the D gene is possibly TRBD1 (6 bases). The CDR3 runs 14 residues. Trimming left V 4 bases short and J 4 bases short, with 13 bases between. Germline CDR1 and CDR2: KGHSH and LQKENI. CDR3 coding DNA: TGTGCCAGCTCACAACAGGGTTATGGCACTGAAGCTTTCTTT. Translating it yields CASSQQGYGTEAFF.